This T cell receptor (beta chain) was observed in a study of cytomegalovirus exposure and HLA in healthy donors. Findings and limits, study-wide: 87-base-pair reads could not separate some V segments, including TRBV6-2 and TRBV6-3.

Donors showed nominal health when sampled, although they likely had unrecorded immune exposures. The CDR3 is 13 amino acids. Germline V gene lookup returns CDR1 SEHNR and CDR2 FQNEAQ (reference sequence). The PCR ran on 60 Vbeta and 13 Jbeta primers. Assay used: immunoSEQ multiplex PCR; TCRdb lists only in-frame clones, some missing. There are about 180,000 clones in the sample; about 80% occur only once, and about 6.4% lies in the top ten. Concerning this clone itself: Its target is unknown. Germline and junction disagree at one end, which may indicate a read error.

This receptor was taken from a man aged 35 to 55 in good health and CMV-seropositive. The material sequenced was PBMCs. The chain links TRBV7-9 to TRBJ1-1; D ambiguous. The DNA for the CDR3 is TGTTCCAGCAGCTTAACATCGAACACTGAAGCTTTCTTT. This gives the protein CSSSLTSNTEAFF.